A single sample is the source of the 7 T cell receptor beta chains below, sequenced in a study of blood T cell repertoires in COVID-19 (dated by TCRdb to the early 2020s). The method behind the library was the immunoSEQ multiplex PCR assay. Here the immuneACCESS table is served through TCRdb, limited to in-frame sequences with V and J called. Missing clones are a known gap in these copies; in checked studies unresolved V genes cover under half, and the rest lacks a known reason. The sample yields fewer than 250,000 clones; 84% were counted once. Around 4% of the sample comes from the top ten. Sequenced: peripheral blood. These TCRs come from a man over 45 with acute or convalescent COVID-19.

The gene calls are TRBV10-3 and TRBJ1-1, with a tentative D call TRBD1 (6 bases). The germline V gene encodes CDR1 ENHRY and CDR2 SYGVKD. The CDR3 is 16 amino acids. With 7 bases removed from V and 1 base from J, the gap between germline ends came to 19 bases. For the CDR3, the DNA is TGTGCCATCACCAGGGGAATCGGACAGCAGAACACTGAAGCTTTCTTT. It is translated as CAITRGIGQQNTEAFF.

V usage is TRBV9 and J usage is TRBJ2-3; 13 positions match TRBD2. The CDR3 has 17 amino acids. V dropped 2 bases and J dropped 5; count of bases not matched to a gene: 8. Germline CDR1 SGDLS, CDR2 YYNGEE. CDR3 in DNA: TGTGCCAGCAGCGTCCAGACTAGCGGGGGGCCTGTAGATACGCAGTATTTT. The encoded protein is CASSVQTSGGPVDTQYF.

The CDR3, as DNA: TGTGCCAGCAGTGCGGGTTTGATCTCCTATAATTCACCCCTCCACTTT. Protein product: CASSAGLISYNSPLHF. The gene calls are TRBV6-1 and TRBJ1-6; D not resolved. V lost 4 bases and J lost 0, with 10 bases in between. This CDR3 has 16 residues. Germline CDR1 is MNHNS and CDR2 is SASEGT.

This rearrangement joins TRBV11-3 to TRBJ1-2; D is undetermined. V was clipped by 1 base and J by 0 bases, with 12 bases between them. Germline CDR1 is SGHNT and CDR2 is YENEEA. This CDR3 is built from 16 residues. CDR3 sequence reads: CASSLVAVRANYGYTF. The CDR3 region has the DNA TGTGCCAGCAGCTTAGTCGCGGTCCGAGCTAACTATGGCTACACCTTC. Filled out from reference TRBV11-3 and TRBJ1-2, the complete variable domain reads EAGVVQSPRYKIIEKKQPVAFWCNPISGHNTLYWYLQNLGQGPELLIRYENEEAVDDSQLPKDRFSAERLKGVDSTLKIQPAELGDSAVYLCASSLVAVRANYGYTFGSGTRLTVV.

This clone came up a few times. The V call is TRBV28, the J call TRBJ2-7; TRBD2 matches 11 bases. Germline lookup yields CDR1 MDHEN and CDR2 SYDVKM. The V segment lost 2 bases and the J segment 6 bases; nucleotides outside the gene matches: 12. The CDR3 covers 17 residues. CDR3 residues: CASSLTGTSGPGGEQYF. DNA for the CDR3: TGTGCCAGCAGTTTAACCGGGACTAGCGGCCCCGGTGGCGAGCAGTACTTC.

The chain joins TRBV29-1 to TRBJ1-1, with D hard to call. The germline CDR1 and CDR2 sequences are SQVTM and ANQGSEA. Trimming shortened V by 7 bases and J by 0 bases, and 18 bases separated the two germline ends. The CDR3 contains 15 residues. CDR3 amino acids: CSGRTEHRLNTEAFF. CDR3 nucleotides: TGCAGCGGGAGGACGGAACATAGATTGAACACTGAAGCTTTCTTT.

The chain links TRBV10-3 to TRBJ2-7, with D perhaps matching TRBD1 (5 bases). The CDR3 is 19 residues long. Per germline, CDR1 ENHRY and CDR2 SYGVKD. Trimming shortened V by 0 bases and J by 3 bases, and 24 bases separated the two germline ends. Here the CDR3 DNA reads TGTGCCATCAGTGAGTCCGGGCGCTACACAGGCAACGCTGTCTACGAGCAGTACTTC. The encoded protein is CAISESGRYTGNAVYEQYF.